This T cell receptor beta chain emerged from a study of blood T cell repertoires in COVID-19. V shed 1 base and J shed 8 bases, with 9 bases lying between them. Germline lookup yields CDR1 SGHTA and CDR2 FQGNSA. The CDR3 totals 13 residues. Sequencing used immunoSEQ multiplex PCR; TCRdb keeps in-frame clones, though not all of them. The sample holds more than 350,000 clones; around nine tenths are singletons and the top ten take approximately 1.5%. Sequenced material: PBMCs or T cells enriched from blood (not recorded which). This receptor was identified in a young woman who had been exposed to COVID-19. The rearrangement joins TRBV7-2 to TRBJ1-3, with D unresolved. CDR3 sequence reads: CASSLVLLDTIYF. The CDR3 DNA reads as TGTGCCAGCAGCTTAGTACTGCTGGACACCATATATTTT.